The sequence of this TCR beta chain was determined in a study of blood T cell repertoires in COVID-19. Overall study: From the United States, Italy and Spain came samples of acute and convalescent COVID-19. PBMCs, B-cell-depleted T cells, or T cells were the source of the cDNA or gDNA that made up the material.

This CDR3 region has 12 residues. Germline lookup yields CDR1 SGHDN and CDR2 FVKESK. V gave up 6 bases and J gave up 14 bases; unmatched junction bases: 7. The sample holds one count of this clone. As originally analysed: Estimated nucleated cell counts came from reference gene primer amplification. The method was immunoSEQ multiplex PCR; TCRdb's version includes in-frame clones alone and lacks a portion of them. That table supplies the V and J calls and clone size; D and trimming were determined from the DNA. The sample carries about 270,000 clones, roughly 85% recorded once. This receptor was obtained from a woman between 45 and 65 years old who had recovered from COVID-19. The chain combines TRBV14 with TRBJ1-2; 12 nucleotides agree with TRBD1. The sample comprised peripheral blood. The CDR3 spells CASSRDRGRQTF. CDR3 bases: TGTGCCAGCAGTCGGGACAGGGGGCGTCAAACCTTC.